The sequence of this T cell receptor beta chain was determined in a study of T-cell reconstitution after alpha-beta-depleted transplantation in children. During its preparation, the TCRbeta library received unique molecular identifiers. MiXCR was run by TCRdb on the PCR reads, yielding one entry per CDR3 protein. The repertoire holds about 600,000 distinct CDR3 sequences, with 10% to 15% as singletons. Overall study findings and caveats: Several hundred graft clones that had expanded were reportedly the source of alpha-beta T cells about two months after transplant. Some patients showed high day-60 TCRbeta diversity, which derived from surviving recipient T cells and thymic progenitors. After one year, T-cell counts and TCRbeta diversity mostly came from new T cells.

Per germline, CDR1 SQVTM and CDR2 ANQGSEA. Deletions cut 7 bases from V and 0 bases from J, with 12 bases between. The CDR3 runs to 13 residues. In this sample, this clonotype turned up a few times. Its antigen is currently unknown. The source is a male patient between 5 and 17 years old who had a stem cell transplant for acute myeloid leukemia, so the T cells may come from the graft donor. Sequencing used PBMCs, mostly from graft donor cells, obtained 360 days after TCRalphabeta/CD19-depleted stem cell transplant. The J gene is TRBJ1-2, the V gene TRBV29-1; D call uncertain. The CDR3 DNA follows: TGCAGCGCAAGGGTAGCTCCTAACTATGGCTACACCTTC. This gives the protein CSARVAPNYGYTF.